The sequence of this T cell receptor (beta chain) was determined in a study of metastatic and nonmetastatic thyroid tumors. In the study overall: The comparison covered peripheral blood and tumor or nodule tissue in malignant and benign thyroid patients. General study results and limits: Reports indicated that malignant thyroid tumors showed significantly higher TCR beta diversity than benign nodules did, in blood and tumor.

With respect to this clone: The antigen remains undetermined.

Authors' methods: Built for papillary thyroid cancer, a distant-metastasis classifier drew on CDR3 differences across clinicopathological groups. TCRdb re-clonotyped the PCR reads via MiXCR. V and J calls and clone size were set by TCRdb, not the authors. The sample holds approximately 12,000 clones, around 29% seen once. Germline lookup yields CDR1 LNHDA and CDR2 SQIVND (reference sequence). V was cut by 4 bases and J by 2 bases, with 7 bases left in between. CDR3 length: 13 amino acids. Until they underwent thyroid surgery, no patient had received any treatment. V usage is TRBV19 and J usage is TRBJ2-3, with D hard to call. Sequencing was carried out using tumor tissue. The clonotype was recovered from a female donor with papillary thyroid cancer or a benign thyroid nodule (not recorded which). Some clones in this sample may be carry-over from other donors' samples. The CDR3 loop reads CASSRLATDTQYF. The DNA for the CDR3 is TGTGCCAGTAGTAGACTGGCCACAGATACGCAGTATTTT.